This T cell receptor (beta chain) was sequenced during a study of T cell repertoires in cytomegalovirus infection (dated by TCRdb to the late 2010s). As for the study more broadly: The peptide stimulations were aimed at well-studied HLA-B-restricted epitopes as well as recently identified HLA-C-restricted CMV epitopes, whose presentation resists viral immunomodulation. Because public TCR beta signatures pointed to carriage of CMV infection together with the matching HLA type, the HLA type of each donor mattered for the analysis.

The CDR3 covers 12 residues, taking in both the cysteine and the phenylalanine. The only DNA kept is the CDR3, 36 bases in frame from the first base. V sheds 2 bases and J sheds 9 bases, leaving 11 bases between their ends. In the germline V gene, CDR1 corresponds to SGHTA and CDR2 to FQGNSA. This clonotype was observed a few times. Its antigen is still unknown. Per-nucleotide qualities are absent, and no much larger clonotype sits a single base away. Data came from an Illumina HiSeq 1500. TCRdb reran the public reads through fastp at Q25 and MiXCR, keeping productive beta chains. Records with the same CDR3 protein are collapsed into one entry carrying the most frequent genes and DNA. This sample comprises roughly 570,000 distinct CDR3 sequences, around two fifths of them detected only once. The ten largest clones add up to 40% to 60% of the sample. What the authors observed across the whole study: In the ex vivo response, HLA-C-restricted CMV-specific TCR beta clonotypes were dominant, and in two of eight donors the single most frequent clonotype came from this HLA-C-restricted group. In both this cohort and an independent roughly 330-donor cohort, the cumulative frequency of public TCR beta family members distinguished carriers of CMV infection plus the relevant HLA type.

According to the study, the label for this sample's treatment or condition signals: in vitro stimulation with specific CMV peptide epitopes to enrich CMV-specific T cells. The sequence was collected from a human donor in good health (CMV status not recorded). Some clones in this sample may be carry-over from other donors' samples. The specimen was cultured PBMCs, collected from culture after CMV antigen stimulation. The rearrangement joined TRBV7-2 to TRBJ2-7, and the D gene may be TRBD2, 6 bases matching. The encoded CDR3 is CASSLRNSGQYF. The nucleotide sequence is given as TGTGCCAGCAGCTTACGAAATAGCGGGCAGTACTTC.